Presented here are 17 T cell receptor beta chains from one specimen sequenced in a study of glioma-infiltrating T cells. Using RNA template, CDR3s of TCR alpha and beta were amplified with iRepertoire arm-PCR. TCRdb redid the calling of the multiplex PCR reads with MiXCR, one entry per CDR3 protein. The table lists a few hundred thousand distinct CDR3 sequences, roughly two fifths of them singletons. Sequenced material: glioma tissue, nonneoplastic brain tissue, or PBMCs (not recorded which). The receptors were gathered from a human donor with low-grade glioma or glioblastoma, undergoing nonglioma brain surgery, or in good health (not recorded which).

The rearrangement links TRBV4-1 to TRBJ2-5; D gene uncertain. Germline V lookup: CDR1 MGHRA, CDR2 YSYEKL. This CDR3 is 13 amino acids long. V lost 1 base to trimming and J lost 2 bases, with 5 bases between them. The CDR3 sequence is CASSQGGQETQYF. CDR3 nucleotides: TGCGCCAGCAGCCAAGGTGGGCAAGAGACCCAGTACTTC.

This sequence joins TRBV5-5 and TRBJ1-1; no clear D gene. Germline V gene lookup returns CDR1 SGHKS and CDR2 YYEKEE (reference sequence). Trimming took off 4 bases at V and 7 bases at J, with 14 bases between the two ends. CDR3 length: 13 residues. The CDR3 DNA sequence: TGTGCCAGCAGCAAGGAGCCGACCCTTGAAGCTTTCTTT. Amino acid sequence: CASSKEPTLEAFF.

This clonotype was seen a handful of times. CDR3 loop: CASSYGVGKGTMDEQFF. In nucleotides, the CDR3 is TGTGCCAGCAGTTACGGCGTAGGGAAAGGGACTATGGATGAGCAGTTCTTC. The chain is built from TRBV6-1 and TRBJ2-1; 7 bases are shared with TRBD2. Unmatched junction bases numbered 18, after V lost 5 bases and J lost 8 bases. The CDR3 loop spans 17 amino acids. Germline V gives CDR1 MNHNS, CDR2 SASEGT.

This clonotype was counted only a few times. The chain combines TRBV20-1 with TRBJ1-5; no clear D gene. The CDR3 is made up of 17 amino acids. In germline, CDR1 is DFQATT, CDR2 SNEGSKA (reference sequence). V dropped 6 bases and J dropped 0 bases, with 21 bases sitting between them. The CDR3, as DNA: TGCAGTGCGATCAATCCTGGGATGGAATATAGCAATCAGCCCCAGCATTTT. Protein: CSAINPGMEYSNQPQHF.

There are many counts of this clonotype. This rearrangement joins TRBV27 to TRBJ2-1; no clear D gene. Germline V gene lookup returns CDR1 MNHEY and CDR2 SMNVEV (reference sequence). CDR3 length: 14 residues. The V end was cut by 10 bases, the J end by 0 bases, with 13 bases between. The CDR3 spells CAIGPLSSYNEQFF. In DNA, the CDR3 is TGTGCCATCGGACCCCTCAGCTCCTACAATGAGCAGTTCTTC.

In this sample, this clonotype turned up many times. The rearrangement joins TRBV19 to TRBJ2-7, with D maybe TRBD1 (6 bases). CDR1 LNHDA and CDR2 SQIVND come from the germline V gene (reference sequence). The ends were cut back, 9 bases at V and 4 bases at J, with 13 bases in the middle. The CDR3 length is 12 residues. This CDR3 reads CASSETGYEQYF. Written as DNA, the CDR3 is TGTGCCAGCAGTGAGACAGGTTACGAGCAGTACTTC.

The sample holds many counts of this clonotype. The chain is built from TRBV6-1 and TRBJ2-1, with no clear D. Germline assignment: CDR1 MNHNS and CDR2 SASEGT. Trimming removed 5 bases at V and 3 bases at J, with 2 bases between. This CDR3 is 11 amino acids long. This CDR3 reads CASSFYNEQFF. In nucleotides, the CDR3 is TGTGCCAGCAGTTTCTACAATGAGCAGTTCTTC.

This clonotype was detected a few times. The chain recombines TRBV24-1 with TRBJ2-3; no firm D call. The V and J ends lost 5 bases and 1 base respectively, with 0 bases between them. Germline values: CDR1 KGHDR, CDR2 SFDVKD. This CDR3 region has 11 residues. CDR3 in amino acids: CATSGTDTQYF. The CDR3 region has the DNA TGTGCCACCAGTGGCACAGATACGCAGTATTTT.

For this clonotype: A much larger clone is a single base away; this may be a read error. The chain recombines TRBV20-1 with TRBJ2-3; a possible D gene is TRBD2 (6 bases). Looked up from germline, CDR1 is DFQATT and CDR2 is SNEGSKA (reference sequence). V lost 4 bases, J lost 1 base, and 15 bases lay in between. The CDR3 is 15 residues long. DNA of the CDR3: TGCAGTGCTACCACATGGCGGGGAGGCACAGATACGCAGTATTTT. Translated: CSATTWRGGTDTQYF.

This clonotype appeared a few times. V gene TRBV19 combines with J gene TRBJ2-1; D unclear. Trimming cost V 3 bases and J 8 bases, with 11 bases left between them. Germline V gene sequence: CDR1 LNHDA, CDR2 SQIVND (reference sequence). This CDR3 contains 13 residues. The CDR3 sequence is CASSIGTPYEQFF. The CDR3 coding sequence is TGTGCCAGTAGTATTGGAACTCCCTATGAGCAGTTCTTC.

The V call is TRBV12-3 or TRBV12-4, the J call TRBJ2-7; D may correspond to TRBD1 or TRBD2 (5 bases each). This CDR3 region has 14 residues. V was cut by 3 bases and J by 0 bases, with 9 bases left in between. The CDR3 DNA reads TGTGCCAGCAGTTTCGGGACGGGCTCCTACGAGCAGTACTTC. Its translation is CASSFGTGSYEQYF.

This clonotype appeared a few times. This chain connects TRBV20-1 to TRBJ2-1; 13 bases line up with TRBD2. The CDR3 runs to 16 residues. V lost 3 bases to trimming and J lost 7 bases; unmatched junction nucleotides: 9. CDR1 is DFQATT, CDR2 SNEGSKA, per germline (reference sequence). DNA for the CDR3: TGCAGTGCTAGTTGGGGACTAGCGGGGCTTCGTAATGAGCAGTTCTTC. Translation gives CSASWGLAGLRNEQFF.

This clonotype has only a few counts. The chain uses TRBV24-1 and TRBJ2-1; 7 bases map to TRBD1. V lost 3 bases and J lost 2; bases outside the gene matches: 6. The CDR3 length is 16 residues. Per germline, CDR1 KGHDR and CDR2 SFDVKD. CDR3 nucleotides: TGTGCCACCAGTGATGTAACAGGGGCAGCCTACAATGAGCAGTTCTTC. Translated: CATSDVTGAAYNEQFF.

This chain connects TRBV2 to TRBJ1-2; 7 nucleotides agree with TRBD1. Germline V gives CDR1 SNHLY, CDR2 FYNNEI. The CDR3 consists of 13 residues. The V segment lost 3 bases and the J segment 8 bases; nucleotides outside the gene matches: 6. The CDR3 sequence: CASSEDRSRGYTF. DNA for the CDR3: TGTGCCAGCAGTGAGGACAGGTCTCGGGGCTACACCTTC.

This clonotype has more than one count but fewer than ten. This chain joins TRBV6-2 or TRBV6-3 and TRBJ2-5; D call uncertain. This CDR3 spans 12 amino acids. Trimming left V 7 bases short and J 0 bases short, with 6 bases between. Germline CDR1 reads MNHEY; CDR2 reads SVGEGT. The CDR3 loop is CASTDYQETQYF. The CDR3 nucleotides read TGTGCCAGCACAGACTACCAAGAGACCCAGTACTTC.

The chain is built from TRBV6-6 and TRBJ1-1; 7 nucleotides line up with TRBD1. The germline V gene has CDR1 MNHNY and CDR2 SVGAGI (reference sequence). J was trimmed by 7 bases and V by 9 bases; bases with no gene match: 11. This CDR3 is 13 amino acids long. CDR3 residues: CASRGQTIHEAFF. Written as DNA, the CDR3 is TGTGCCAGTAGGGGACAGACAATTCATGAAGCTTTCTTT.

The table lists this clonotype with a few counts. V usage is TRBV7-9 and J usage is TRBJ2-6; D is undetermined. The CDR3 contains 18 residues. V gave up 5 bases and J gave up 0 bases, with 17 bases separating them. Germline CDR1 SEHNR, CDR2 FQNEAQ (reference sequence). CDR3 nucleotide sequence: TGTGCCAGCAGCCTCTTAGATGCAATCAGCTCTGGGGCCAACGTCCTGACTTTC. Translated: CASSLLDAISSGANVLTF.